Below are 18 T cell receptor beta chains sequenced from a single sample in a study of T cell responses to AZD1222 COVID-19 vaccine. The repertoire was sequenced with immunoSEQ multiplex PCR; TCRdb's copy has only in-frame clones and lacks some. The data contain 120,000 or so clones, approximately 90% of them singletons. The material sequenced was peripheral blood, taken on day 0 of AZD1222 vaccination. All receptors derive from an adult in good health.

The genes are TRBV4-3 and TRBJ1-4; D may be TRBD1 (5 bases). This CDR3 has 16 amino acids. With 4 bases removed from V and 0 bases from J, the gap between germline ends came to 12 bases. CDR1 is LGHNA, CDR2 YSLEER, per germline. CDR3 bases: TGCGCCAGCAGCCTTAGGGGCCAGGCAACTAATGAAAAACTGTTTTTT. It is translated as CASSLRGQATNEKLFF.

This clone occurred a few times. Other nucleotide sequences from this sample produce the same CDR3. The gene calls are TRBV9 and TRBJ1-3; D gene unclear. V shed 0 bases and J shed 0 bases, with 10 bases lying between them. CDR3 length equals 16 residues. CDR1 is SGDLS, CDR2 YYNGEE, per germline. In nucleotides, the CDR3 is TGTGCCAGCAGCGTAGATGGCCGAGCCTCTGGAAACACCATATATTTT. Translating it yields CASSVDGRASGNTIYF. The complete variable domain, with remaining parts taken from reference TRBV9 and TRBJ1-3, reads DSGVTQTPKHLITATGQRVTLRCSPRSGDLSVYWYQQSLDQGLQFLIQYYNGEERAKGNILERFSAQQFPDLHSELNLSSLELGDSALYFCASSVDGRASGNTIYFGEGSWLTVV.

The V gene is TRBV23-1, the J gene TRBJ2-1; D unclear. TRBV23-1 belongs to the ORF category, with a function that is uncertain. V shed 0 bases and J shed 7 bases, with 16 bases lying between them. The CDR3 loop spans 16 amino acids. Here the CDR3 DNA reads TGCGCCAGCAGTCAATCGATTCTGGGCAGGTGGAATGAGCAGTTCTTC. It is translated as CASSQSILGRWNEQFF.

This chain joins TRBV3-1 (or the pseudogene TRBV3-2) and TRBJ2-7, with D hard to call. This CDR3 has 15 residues. CDR1 and CDR2 (germline): LGHDT, YNNKEL (reference sequence). Trimming cost V 2 bases and J 0 bases, with 11 bases left between them. The CDR3 protein is CASSQTPDHSYEQYF. DNA for the CDR3: TGTGCCAGCAGCCAAACGCCAGACCACTCCTACGAGCAGTACTTC.

This chain joins TRBV2 and TRBJ2-1; possibly TRBD1 or TRBD2 for D (5 bases each). V lost 7 bases, J lost 12 bases, and 13 bases lay in between. Germline V lookup: CDR1 SNHLY, CDR2 FYNNEI. The CDR3 sequence is 11 residues long. This CDR3 reads CASTGQRAQFF. CDR3 nucleotides: TGTGCCAGCACAGGGCAGAGGGCGCAGTTCTTC. The full variable domain, with the rest looked up from reference TRBV2 and TRBJ2-1, is EPEVTQTPSHQVTQMGQEVILRCVPISNHLYFYWYRQILGQKVEFLVSFYNNEISEKSEIFDDQFSVERPDGSNFTLKIRSTKLEDSAMYFCASTGQRAQFFGPGTRLTVL.

This chain links TRBV4-2 with TRBJ2-7; 7 bases match TRBD2. Trimming cost V 2 bases and J 0 bases; bases outside gene matches: 7. The CDR3 length is 16 residues. CDR1 and CDR2 from the germline V gene are LGHNA and YNFKEQ. Here the CDR3 reads CASSQTTSSSSYEQYF. The CDR3 DNA is TGTGCCAGCAGCCAAACGACTAGCTCCAGCTCCTACGAGCAGTACTTC.

V is TRBV2 and J is TRBJ2-7; TRBD1 agrees at 8 bases. The germline V gene encodes CDR1 SNHLY and CDR2 FYNNEI. This CDR3 has 13 residues. V dropped 6 bases and J dropped 7; count of bases not matched to a gene: 8. The CDR3 loop reads CASSPGTGQEQYF. CDR3 nucleotide sequence: TGTGCCAGCAGCCCCGGGACAGGACAAGAGCAGTACTTC.

V usage is TRBV13 and J usage is TRBJ2-1; D is possibly TRBD1 or TRBD2 (6 bases each). The CDR3 consists of 16 residues. Trimming stripped 1 base from V and 6 bases from J, with 16 bases between. Germline CDR1 PRHDT, CDR2 FYEKMQ (reference sequence). The CDR3 reads CASSLANTGGRNEQFF. The CDR3 bases are TGTGCCAGCAGCTTAGCCAATACCGGGGGCCGCAATGAGCAGTTCTTC. The full variable domain, its missing parts supplied by reference TRBV13 and TRBJ2-1, is AAGVIQSPRHLIKEKRETATLKCYPIPRHDTVYWYQQGPGQDPQFLISFYEKMQSDKGSIPDRFSAQQFSDYHSELNMSSLELGDSALYFCASSLANTGGRNEQFFGPGTRLTVL.

The rearrangement links TRBV5-8 to TRBJ2-2; weak D call: TRBD2 (6 bases). V was cut by 4 bases and J by 0 bases, with 7 bases left in between. This CDR3 contains 14 residues. Germline V gene sequence: CDR1 SGHTS, CDR2 YDEGEE. The CDR3 DNA sequence: TGTGCCAGCAGCGGCGGGGCGAACACCGGGGAGCTGTTTTTT. As protein: CASSGGANTGELFF.

This clone was seen only once. The rearrangement links TRBV28 to TRBJ2-7, with 9 bases aligning to TRBD1. CDR3 size: 16 residues. V lost 3 bases and J lost 0; bases outside the gene matches: 6. Germline loops: CDR1 MDHEN, CDR2 SYDVKM. CDR3 sequence: CASSFWGDRVSYEQYF. The CDR3 DNA reads as TGTGCCAGCAGTTTTTGGGGGGACAGGGTCTCCTACGAGCAGTACTTC. Using reference TRBV28 and TRBJ2-7 for the parts outside the CDR3, the full variable domain is DVKVTQSSRYLVKRTGEKVFLECVQDMDHENMFWYRQDPGLGLRLIYFSYDVKMKEKGDIPEGYSVSREKKERFSLILESASTNQTSMYLCASSFWGDRVSYEQYFGPGTRLTVT.

This chain uses TRBV15 with TRBJ2-5; 9 bases align to TRBD1. Germline-derived CDR1 and CDR2 are LNHNV and YYDKDF (reference sequence). This CDR3 comprises 16 residues. V was clipped by 3 bases and J by 3 bases; unmatched bases: 8. The CDR3 protein is CATSRRGQGVKETQYF. In nucleotides, the CDR3 is TGTGCCACCAGCAGGAGGGGACAGGGAGTAAAAGAGACCCAGTACTTC.

The rearrangement uses TRBV2 and TRBJ1-4, with TRBD1 identical over 10 bases. After removal of 5 bases from V and 7 bases from J, the junction contained 7 bases not matched to a gene. The length of the CDR3 is 15 residues. From germline, CDR1 is SNHLY and CDR2 FYNNEI. The CDR3: CASSRDRGNGEKLFF. The CDR3 DNA sequence: TGTGCCAGCAGTCGGGACAGGGGAAATGGTGAAAAACTGTTTTTT.

This clone was found a few times. This chain connects TRBV18 to TRBJ1-1; TRBD1 is a possible D gene (5 bases). The CDR3 is 16 residues long. In germline, CDR1 is KGHSH, CDR2 LQKENI. V dropped 2 bases and J dropped 0 bases, with 13 bases sitting between them. The CDR3 coding sequence is TGTGCCAGCTCACCATCCCTTCAGGGCATGAACACTGAAGCTTTCTTT. Translated: CASSPSLQGMNTEAFF. Full variable domain (remainder filled in from reference TRBV18 and TRBJ1-1): NAGVMQNPRHLVRRRGQEARLRCSPMKGHSHVYWYRQLPEEGLKFMVYLQKENIIDESGMPKERFSAEFPKEGPSILRIQQVVRGDSAAYFCASSPSLQGMNTEAFFGQGTRLTVV.

The J gene is TRBJ2-1, the V gene TRBV29-1, with a possible D match to TRBD1 (5 bases). The germline V and J ends were trimmed by 8 bases and 8 bases, with 16 bases remaining between them. The CDR3 covers 12 residues. Germline V CDR1 and CDR2: SQVTM, ANQGSEA. CDR3: CSFTKGLDEQFF. DNA for the CDR3: TGCAGCTTTACCAAGGGGCTGGATGAGCAGTTCTTC.

J is TRBJ1-3 and V is TRBV5-1; D unresolved. Trimming removed 0 bases from V and 4 bases from J, with 11 bases in between. The CDR3 has 15 amino acids. Germline lookup yields CDR1 SGHRS and CDR2 YFSETQ. Written as DNA, the CDR3 is TGCGCCAGCAGCTTGGAGGGCATAGGGGGAAACACCATATATTTT. It yields the protein CASSLEGIGGNTIYF.

The V and J genes are TRBV7-2 and TRBJ1-1; D call uncertain. Germline-derived CDR1 and CDR2 are SGHTA and FQGNSA. This CDR3 spans 13 amino acids. V dropped 5 bases and J dropped 5 bases, with 12 bases sitting between them. The CDR3 loop is CASSPQLATEAFF. In DNA, the CDR3 is TGTGCCAGCAGCCCTCAACTGGCAACTGAAGCTTTCTTT. Based on the CDR3 plus reference TRBV7-2 and TRBJ1-1, the full variable domain is GAGVSQSPSNKVTEKGKDVELRCDPISGHTALYWYRQSLGQGLEFLIYFQGNSAPDKSGLPSDRFSAERTGGSVSTLTIQRTQQEDSAVYLCASSPQLATEAFFGQGTRLTVV.

This clone was seen only once. V and J are TRBV6-5 and TRBJ2-1, with 9 bases fitting TRBD1. The CDR3 is 15 residues long. V was clipped by 2 bases and J by 6 bases; unmatched bases: 5. Germline V gene data show CDR1 as MNHEY and CDR2 as SVGAGI. As DNA, the CDR3 is TGTGCCAGCAGTTACAGGGACAGGGTGAGCAATGAGCAGTTCTTC. This sequence encodes CASSYRDRVSNEQFF.

V and J are TRBV2 and TRBJ2-2, with D possibly being TRBD1 or TRBD2 (6 bases each). V was shortened by 6 bases and J by 6 bases, with 11 bases between the two germline ends. The CDR3 is 13 amino acids. The germline CDR1 and CDR2 sequences are SNHLY and FYNNEI. CDR3 protein: CASRARGAGELFF. The CDR3 DNA sequence: TGTGCCAGCAGGGCGAGGGGGGCCGGGGAGCTGTTTTTT.